The present TCR beta chain was sequenced within a study of CD8 T cells in ankylosing spondylitis. Study-wide results and caveats: It appeared that ankylosing spondylitis blood was characterized by a TCR beta motif of under ten highly homologous variants. Clones tied to disease were said to be significantly enriched in matched ankylosing spondylitis synovial fluid. Both synovial fluid and blood in reactive arthritis had previously been reported to carry some motif variants.

Per the germline V gene, CDR1 is SEHNR and CDR2 is FQNEAQ (reference sequence). The V and J ends lost 3 bases and 7 bases respectively, with 18 bases between them. The CDR3 consists of 15 residues. TCRdb used MiXCR to reprocess the 5' RACE reads, holding one entry per CDR3 protein. The table records some 130,000 distinct CDR3 sequences, roughly 17% of them present only once. As to this clonotype: The antigen is unknown.

Sequencing was performed on blood, either unsorted or a sorted T cell fraction (not recorded which). V is TRBV7-9 and J is TRBJ2-5; D is uncertain. The receptor was derived from a male donor with ankylosing spondylitis. DNA of the CDR3: TGTGCCAGCAGCTTTGTAGGCGAAGGGAACCCGACCCAGTACTTC. Protein sequence: CASSFVGEGNPTQYF. The entire variable domain, with the rest obtained from reference TRBV7-9 and TRBJ2-5, is as follows: DTGVSQNPRHKITKRGQNVTFRCDPISEHNRLYWYRQTLGQGPEFLTYFQNEAQLEKSRLLSDRFSAERPKGSFSTLEIQRTEQGDSAMYLCASSFVGEGNPTQYFGPGTRLLVL.